The 13 T cell receptor beta chains listed next were all sequenced from one sample in a study of T cells after yellow fever vaccination (dated by TCRdb to between 2017 and 2020). The treatment or condition label, as the study defines it: live attenuated yellow fever vaccine strain. The library was obtained by 5' RACE. The sequencing machine was an Illumina NovaSeq 6000. TCRdb reran the public reads through fastp at Q25 and MiXCR, keeping productive beta chains. Rows are combined by CDR3 protein, so each entry shows the most common genes and DNA. Within this sample are some 350,000 distinct CDR3 sequences, with 3% to 4.5% of them counted one time only. The biggest ten clones account for approximately 24% of the sample. This specimen was PBMCs, taken 5 days after the yellow fever booster vaccination. The receptors were sampled from a young man who received the YFV17D yellow fever vaccine.

This clonotype was counted between two and nine times. This rearrangement joins TRBV7-9 to TRBJ1-1; D gene uncertain. With 5 bases removed from V and 5 bases from J, the gap between germline ends came to 18 bases. The CDR3 consists of 15 residues. The germline V gene has CDR1 SEHNR and CDR2 FQNEAQ (reference sequence). The CDR3 region is CASSPSGFKGTEAFF. The CDR3 DNA follows: TGTGCCAGCAGCCCTTCGGGCTTTAAAGGAACTGAAGCTTTCTTT.

A few counts support this clonotype. This chain joins TRBV19 and TRBJ2-4; no clear D. Germline CDR1 reads LNHDA; CDR2 reads SQIVND (reference sequence). The ends were cut back, 5 bases at V and 9 bases at J, with 8 bases in the middle. The CDR3 length is 11 residues. The CDR3 sequence is CASSSTGIQYF. CDR3 sequence (DNA): TGTGCCAGTAGTTCCACGGGCATTCAGTACTTC.

Only a few counts were recorded for this clonotype. CDR3 nucleotides: TGTGCCAGCTCACTCCGACAGGGGAACCAGCCCCAGCATTTT. It yields the protein CASSLRQGNQPQHF. The rearrangement links TRBV18 to TRBJ1-5; 8 nucleotides align to TRBD1. The ends lost 4 bases at V and 7 bases at J; junction bases unmatched: 6. This CDR3 is built from 14 residues. Per the germline V gene, CDR1 is KGHSH and CDR2 is LQKENI.

Many counts were recorded for this clonotype. This chain connects TRBV5-6 to TRBJ2-3; 9 nucleotides align to TRBD2. The junction had 4 bases not matched to a gene; V was cut back by 4 bases and J by 4 bases. CDR1 SGHDT and CDR2 YYEEEE come from the germline V gene. The CDR3 loop spans 14 amino acids. The CDR3 reads CASSRGGAPDTQYF. The CDR3 coding sequence is TGTGCCAGCAGCCGCGGGGGGGCCCCAGATACGCAGTATTTT.

This clonotype was counted between two and nine times. The chain uses TRBV6-6 and TRBJ2-1; D unclear. The CDR3 has 15 amino acids. Germline V gene data show CDR1 as MNHNY and CDR2 as SVGAGI (reference sequence). Trimming removed 7 bases from V and 8 bases from J, with 21 bases in between. The CDR3 sequence is CASTPTDVELDEQFF. As DNA, the CDR3 is TGTGCCAGCACCCCAACGGACGTTGAGCTTGATGAGCAGTTCTTC.

The V gene is TRBV12-3 or TRBV12-4, the J gene TRBJ1-1; perhaps TRBD1 as D (5 bases). The CDR3 runs 14 residues. V was clipped by 5 bases and J by 1 base, with 11 bases between them. This CDR3 is CASSKQVPNTEAFF. In DNA form, the CDR3 reads TGTGCCAGCAGTAAACAGGTTCCGAACACTGAAGCTTTCTTT.

This clonotype has only a few counts. The genes are TRBV29-1 and TRBJ2-7; D not resolved. The V and J ends lost 7 bases and 2 bases respectively, with 15 bases between them. From germline, CDR1 is SQVTM and CDR2 ANQGSEA. The CDR3 contains 13 residues. The CDR3 loop reads CSASQPAAYEQYF. The DNA of the CDR3 is TGCAGCGCCTCTCAACCGGCCGCCTACGAGCAGTACTTC.

This clonotype was picked up a small number of times. CDR3 protein: CASRNSGGHTDTQYF. The CDR3 bases are TGTGCCAGCAGGAATAGCGGAGGTCACACAGATACGCAGTATTTT. The chain is built from TRBV6-1 and TRBJ2-3; perhaps TRBD2 as D (6 bases). The CDR3 sequence is 15 residues long. V shed 6 bases and J shed 2 bases, with 15 bases lying between them. CDR1 and CDR2 (germline): MNHNS, SASEGT.

This clonotype was seen a few times. This rearrangement joins TRBV9 to TRBJ1-3; D is undetermined. V dropped 5 bases and J dropped 4 bases, with 19 bases sitting between them. There are 16 residues in the CDR3. The germline gives CDR1 SGDLS, CDR2 YYNGEE. CDR3 nucleotides: TGTGCCAGCAGTCCAGAAGGGAGGACTCGAGGAAACACCATATATTTT. Translation gives CASSPEGRTRGNTIYF.

The sample holds many counts of this clonotype. J is TRBJ1-1 and V is TRBV7-2; D remains ambiguous. With 5 bases removed from V and 1 base from J, the gap between germline ends came to 11 bases. Germline CDR1 SGHTA, CDR2 FQGNSA. The CDR3 is 14 residues long. The CDR3 region is CASSLRNSNTEAFF. DNA of the CDR3: TGTGCCAGCAGCCTACGAAACTCGAACACTGAAGCTTTCTTT.

The chain links TRBV6-5 to TRBJ2-1; 8 positions agree with TRBD1. Germline CDR1 is MNHEY and CDR2 is SVGAGI. This CDR3 region has 14 residues. J lost 7 bases, V lost 3 bases, and 5 bases had no gene match. CDR3 nucleotide sequence: TGTGCCAGCAGTTATTCGGACAGGGATAATGAGCAGTTCTTC. Residues: CASSYSDRDNEQFF.

This clonotype was seen more than once but under ten times. The chain employs TRBV5-6 and TRBJ1-2, with D unclear. The germline CDR1 and CDR2 sequences are SGHDT and YYEEEE. V was pared by 0 bases and J by 3 bases, with 12 bases between. The CDR3 has 15 residues. The DNA for the CDR3 is TGTGCCAGCAGCTTGGGTTCCAACGGTCACTATGGCTACACCTTC. Its protein is CASSLGSNGHYGYTF.

This clonotype was found many times. This chain connects TRBV2 to TRBJ1-4; D unresolved. CDR1 is SNHLY, CDR2 FYNNEI, per germline. V lost 5 bases and J 8 bases, leaving 6 bases between the germline ends. CDR3 length: 11 residues. This chain's CDR3 is CASSFAEKLFF. Written as DNA, the CDR3 is TGTGCCAGCAGTTTTGCCGAAAAACTGTTTTTT.